This record covers a single TCR beta chain. Its specific antigen is unknown. Qualities for individual bases were not recorded, and no much larger clone is one base off. V trim: 6 bases; J trim: 8 bases; unmatched bases: 2. The CDR3 goes from the cysteine to the phenylalanine over 11 residues. The only DNA kept is the CDR3, 33 bases in frame from the first base. Reading the germline V gene gives CDR1 SQVTM and CDR2 ANQGSEA. The CDR3 regions of human TCRbeta chains were subjected to immunosequencing. In the original analysis: Repertoire TCRs were checked for matches against a reference library of SARS-CoV-2-specific TCRs that had been generated using the MIRA antigen-specificity platform. Breadth was defined as the fraction of unique TCRs that were SARS-CoV-2-associated, and depth was defined as the fraction of total T cells that were SARS-CoV-2-associated. Using the MIRA data, every spike-specific TCR was mapped to the spike region that the TCR reacted to and assigned to either a CD4 or a CD8 class. Log10-transformed breadth and depth values were compared by one-way ANOVA with Sidak's multiple comparisons tests. TCRdb mirrors the immuneACCESS table, restricted to in-frame sequences. Some clones are absent from its copies; in checked studies, under half trace to an unresolved V gene, and the reason for the others is unknown. V and J calls and clone size follow that table, whereas D and trimming were derived from the DNA. The sample contains roughly 100,000 clones, 70% to 90% of them found a single time. The leading ten clones occupy about 1.5% of the sample.

The data stem from a study of T cell responses to AZD1222 COVID-19 vaccine (dated by TCRdb to the early 2020s). A note on the overall study: AZD1222 recipients given second doses at about 4 weeks or at about 12 weeks were pooled, since spike-specific TCR depth and breadth were not found to differ between the two schedules. A total of just over 230 trial participants underwent TCR sequencing, of whom about 200 had received two doses of AZD1222 and 26 had received two doses of the MenACWY control vaccine. Enrollment into the trials was organized by age into subgroups of 18-55, 56-69 and 70-plus years, and those subgroups contained about 150, 27 and 61 TCR-sequenced participants, respectively. The paper's findings and limits, for the study overall: Most participants were white British and females outnumbered males, and the authors suggested that clonal diversity may have been underestimated. Only five or six AZD1222 recipients were SARS-CoV-2 seropositive at baseline, limiting conclusions about previously exposed vaccinees. A significant rise in spike-specific TCR breadth and depth was observed after two AZD1222 doses relative to day 0 and relative to MenACWY recipients. In the small 56-69-year group, the increase in depth fell short of significance, most likely because of low power. Because no day 14 peak-response samples were available, the repertoires could be characterized only after the peak T cell response. CD4 TCRs associated with the vaccine covered the entire spike protein, and the dominant responses were in regions 160-218 and 743-854. Reportedly, almost half of the unique spike-specific TCRs recognized epitopes lying outside the regions that are mutated in the B.1.351 and B.1.1.7 variants.

This sample's time point label indicates: baseline before first vaccination. Vaccinee samples came from UK trials COV001 and COV002, including a single-blind randomized controlled phase 2/3 trial of AZD1222 (ChAdOx1 nCoV-19) in healthy adults. For TCRbeta chain sequencing, PBMC samples from trial participants were taken at day 0 and at day 28 after the second dose. The sample here was peripheral blood, taken on day 0 of AZD1222 vaccination. This TCR was recovered from an adult in good health. The V and J genes are TRBV29-1 and TRBJ1-2, and 11 junctional nucleotides match TRBD1. The encoded CDR3 is CSVGTGGGYTF. In nucleotides, the sequence is TGCAGCGTCGGGACAGGGGGGGGCTACACCTTC.